The 13 T cell receptor beta chains listed next were all sequenced from one sample in a study of blood T cell repertoires in COVID-19. TCRdb keeps only in-frame clones here, not all; method: immunoSEQ multiplex PCR. The data contain around 150,000 clones, over 70% of them singletons. Sequenced: peripheral blood. The origin of the receptors is a man between 50 and 59 years old with active COVID-19.

This clone was detected a few times. The chain joins TRBV12-3 or TRBV12-4 to TRBJ1-2; TRBD1 matches 9 bases. This CDR3 region has 13 residues. V gave up 8 bases and J gave up 4 bases; unmatched junction bases: 5. The CDR3 coding sequence is TGTGCCAGCGGGACAGGGATCGGCTATGGCTACACCTTC. Its translation: CASGTGIGYGYTF.

This rearrangement joins TRBV6-4 to TRBJ2-2, with 14 bases that match TRBD2. The junction had 3 bases not matched to a gene; V was cut back by 0 bases and J by 6 bases. Germline values: CDR1 MRHNA, CDR2 SNTAGT. This CDR3 is built from 17 residues. CDR3 nucleotides: TGTGCCAGCAGTGACTCTTGGACTAGCGGGGGGTCCGGGGAGCTGTTTTTT. The encoded protein is CASSDSWTSGGSGELFF.

This clone is a singleton in its sample. The chain employs TRBV5-5 and TRBJ1-5; 9 bases line up with TRBD1. CDR1 and CDR2 from the germline V gene are SGHKS and YYEKEE (reference sequence). The CDR3 is made up of 16 amino acids. With V trimmed by 4 bases and J by 7 bases, 12 bases remained unmatched. DNA of the CDR3: TGTGCCAGCAGCCTTGACCGGGACAGGGTAAACCAGCCCCAGCATTTT. This translates into CASSLDRDRVNQPQHF.

The chain joins TRBV7-9 to TRBJ2-6, with 9 bases matching TRBD2. The V and J ends lost 5 bases and 0 bases, in that order; junction bases with no gene match: 2. The CDR3 is made up of 16 amino acids. In germline, CDR1 is SEHNR, CDR2 FQNEAQ (reference sequence). This chain's CDR3 is CASSRREGSGANVLTF. Written as DNA, the CDR3 is TGTGCCAGCAGCCGGCGGGAGGGCTCTGGGGCCAACGTCCTGACTTTC.

This chain links TRBV18 with TRBJ2-7; D may be TRBD2 (5 bases). This CDR3 comprises 15 residues. In germline, CDR1 is KGHSH, CDR2 LQKENI. V lost 0 bases, J lost 3 bases, and 12 bases lay in between. This CDR3 reads CASSPPGVEGYEQYF. DNA for the CDR3: TGTGCCAGCTCACCACCGGGAGTTGAGGGCTACGAGCAGTACTTC.

The chain joins TRBV5-4 to TRBJ2-3, with 8 nucleotides matching TRBD2. CDR1 is SGHNT and CDR2 is YYREEE in the germline V gene (reference sequence). This CDR3 region has 15 residues. Trimming at V came to 4 bases and at J to 2 bases, leaving 6 bases not matched to a gene. Here the CDR3 DNA reads TGTGCCAGCAGCCTCGGGACTAGGAACACAGATACGCAGTATTTT. The encoded protein is CASSLGTRNTDTQYF.

CDR3: CASSVTTSGQETQYF. In nucleotides, the CDR3 is TGTGCCAGCAGCGTAACGACTAGCGGGCAAGAGACCCAGTACTTC. The rearrangement joins TRBV9 to TRBJ2-5; TRBD2 agrees at 10 bases. Trimming took 1 base from V and 2 from J; bases not matched to a gene: 2. The CDR3 sequence is 15 residues long. Germline V lookup: CDR1 SGDLS, CDR2 YYNGEE.

The J gene is TRBJ2-5, the V gene TRBV11-2, with D unresolved. The CDR3 is 13 residues long. The V gene lost 2 bases and the J gene lost 2 bases, with 6 bases spanning the gap. Germline values: CDR1 SGHAT, CDR2 FQNNGV. The CDR3: CASSLSRQETQYF. CDR3 in DNA: TGTGCCAGCAGCTTATCCCGTCAAGAGACCCAGTACTTC.

This clone was observed a single time. This chain connects TRBV4-2 to TRBJ2-5, with D possibly TRBD2 on 6 matching bases. From germline, CDR1 is LGHNA and CDR2 YNFKEQ. V lost 4 bases and J lost 1, with 10 bases in between. There are 14 residues in the CDR3. The DNA of the CDR3 is TGTGCCAGCAGCCTTACTAGCATCCAAGAGACCCAGTACTTC. Translated, it gives CASSLTSIQETQYF.

V usage is TRBV2 and J usage is TRBJ2-5; TRBD2 matches 7 bases. The CDR3 has 14 amino acids. From germline, CDR1 is SNHLY and CDR2 FYNNEI. The trim removed 5 bases at V and 5 bases at J, leaving 8 bases unmatched. Written as DNA, the CDR3 is TGTGCCAGCAGTATAGCGGGCCTCGGGGAGACCCAGTACTTC. It is translated as CASSIAGLGETQYF.

V gene TRBV30 combines with J gene TRBJ1-3; TRBD1 agrees at 7 bases. J was trimmed by 2 bases and V by 4 bases; bases with no gene match: 5. Germline loops: CDR1 GTSNPN, CDR2 SVGIG (reference sequence). This CDR3 spans 14 amino acids. The CDR3 loop is CAWTSDRPGNTIYF. The CDR3 DNA reads as TGTGCCTGGACCTCGGACAGGCCTGGAAACACCATATATTTT.

The chain has TRBV30 and TRBJ1-2, with D possibly matching TRBD1 (6 bases). V was pared by 0 bases and J by 4 bases, with 15 bases between. This CDR3 comprises 15 residues. Germline V CDR1 and CDR2: GTSNPN, SVGIG (reference sequence). CDR3 loop: CAWSVPDRRSYGYTF. As DNA, the CDR3 is TGTGCCTGGAGTGTACCAGACAGGAGGAGCTATGGCTACACCTTC.

The chain recombines TRBV12-3 or TRBV12-4 with TRBJ1-2; weak D call: TRBD1 (5 bases). The CDR3 has 13 residues. V lost 7 bases, J lost 4 bases, and 13 bases lay in between. The CDR3 sequence: CASNLGGVYGYTF. The DNA of the CDR3 is TGTGCCAGCAATTTGGGGGGGGTCTATGGCTACACCTTC.